The sequence of this T cell receptor (beta chain) was determined in a study of T cell changes during pregnancy in multiple sclerosis. This clone was seen once. The repertoire was sequenced with immunoSEQ multiplex PCR; TCRdb's copy has only in-frame clones and lacks some. The sample records around 33,000 clones, around 90% being singletons. The CDR3 spans 13 residues. Trimming shortened V by 8 bases and J by 2 bases, and 12 bases separated the two germline ends. From germline, CDR1 is SEHNR and CDR2 FQNEAQ (reference sequence). The sample here was CD8+ T cells from peripheral blood mononuclear cells, taken before pregnancy. The V gene is TRBV7-9, the J gene TRBJ1-2; D is uncertain. The sequence came from a female donor with multiple sclerosis, enrolled in a pregnancy study. Here the CDR3 DNA reads TGTGCCAGCTCAAGGGAGCGCAACTATGGCTACACCTTC. Amino acid sequence: CASSRERNYGYTF.